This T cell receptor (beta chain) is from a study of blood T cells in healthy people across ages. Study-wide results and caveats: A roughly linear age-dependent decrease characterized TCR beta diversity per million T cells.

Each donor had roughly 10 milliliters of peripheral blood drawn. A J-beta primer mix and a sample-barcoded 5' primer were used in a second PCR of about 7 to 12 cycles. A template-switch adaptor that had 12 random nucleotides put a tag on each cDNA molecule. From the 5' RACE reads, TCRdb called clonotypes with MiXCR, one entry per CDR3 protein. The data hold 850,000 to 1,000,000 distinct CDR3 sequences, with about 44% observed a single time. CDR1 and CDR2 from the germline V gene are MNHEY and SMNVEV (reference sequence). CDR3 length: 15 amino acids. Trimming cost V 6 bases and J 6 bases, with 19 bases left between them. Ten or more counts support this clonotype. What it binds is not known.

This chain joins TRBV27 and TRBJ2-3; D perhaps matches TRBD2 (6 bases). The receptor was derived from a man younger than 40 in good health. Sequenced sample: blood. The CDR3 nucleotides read TGTGCCAGCAGCCACGGGGGTCTCCTGACTGATACGCAGTATTTT. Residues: CASSHGGLLTDTQYF.